Given below is one TCR beta chain in context. Antigen: not known. Every subset's genomic DNA went evenly onto several immunoSEQ plates. Here immunoSEQ multiplex PCR was the method, and the copy in TCRdb shows in-frame clones only, minus some. The profile shows about 110,000 clones, approximately 70% of them singletons. This sample is drawn from a study of shared clonotypes between healthy human individuals. Broader study findings: What naive subsets generally showed was a larger estimated richness than memory subsets showed. The study sampled only blood, and tissue repertoires likely differ.

The CDR3 loop spans 13 amino acids. V was cut by 5 bases and J by 2 bases, with 7 bases left in between. CDR1 is SGHTA, CDR2 FQGNSA, per germline. Sequences were obtained from memory CD8+ T cells sorted from blood. Noted subset: CD45RO+ cells pooled with CCR7-negative TemRA cells. The source of this sequence is a woman in her twenties or thirties in good health. J is TRBJ1-3 and V is TRBV7-2; D gene uncertain. As DNA, the CDR3 is TGTGCCAGCAGCAACATCGCTGGAAACACCATATATTTT. Translated: CASSNIAGNTIYF.